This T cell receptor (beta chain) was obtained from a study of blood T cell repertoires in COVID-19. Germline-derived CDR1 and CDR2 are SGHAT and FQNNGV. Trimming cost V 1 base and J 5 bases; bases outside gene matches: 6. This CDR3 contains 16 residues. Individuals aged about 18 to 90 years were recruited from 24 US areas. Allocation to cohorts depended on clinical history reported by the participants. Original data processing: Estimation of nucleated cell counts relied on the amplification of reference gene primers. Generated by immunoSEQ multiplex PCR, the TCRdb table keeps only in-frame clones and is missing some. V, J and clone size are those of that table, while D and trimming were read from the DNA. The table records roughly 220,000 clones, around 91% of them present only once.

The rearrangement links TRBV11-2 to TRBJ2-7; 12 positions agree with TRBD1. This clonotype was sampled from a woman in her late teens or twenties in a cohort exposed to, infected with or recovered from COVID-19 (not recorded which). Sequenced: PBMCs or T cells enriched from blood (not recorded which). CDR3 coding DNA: TGTGCCAGCAGCTTAGTCTCGGGACAGGGGGCGAACGAGCAGTACTTC. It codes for CASSLVSGQGANEQYF. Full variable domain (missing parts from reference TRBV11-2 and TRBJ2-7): EAGVAQSPRYKIIEKRQSVAFWCNPISGHATLYWYQQILGQGPKLLIQFQNNGVVDDSQLPKDRFSAERLKGVDSTLKIQPAKLEDSAVYLCASSLVSGQGANEQYFGPGTRLTVT.